The rows below give T cell receptor beta chains drawn from one sample of a study of CD8 T cells in ankylosing spondylitis. One entry per CDR3 protein results from TCRdb running MiXCR on the 5' RACE reads. This sample yields more than 60,000 distinct CDR3 sequences, of which about 5% are seen a single time; 2% to 2.5% belongs to the top ten. Sequencing input: blood, either unsorted or a sorted T cell fraction (not recorded which). The receptors shown here come from a male donor with ankylosing spondylitis or in good health (not recorded which). Each CDR3 is given without its conserved first and last residue. The D gene is left open where the match is weak.

v_call: TRBV5-1
d_call: .
cdr3_length: 10
cdr3_aa: ASKDGSYEQY

v_call: TRBV15
d_call: .
cdr3_length: 13
cdr3_aa: ATSRDSTLNTEAF

v_call: TRBV20-1
d_call: .
cdr3_length: 11
cdr3_aa: SARQDSNQPQH

v_call: TRBV5-1
d_call: TRBD2
cdr3_length: 13
cdr3_aa: ASSQGLAGLNEQF

v_call: TRBV7-7
d_call: .
cdr3_length: 9
cdr3_aa: ASSSPATLH

v_call: TRBV19
d_call: .
cdr3_length: 11
cdr3_aa: ATQKGTSTEAF

v_call: TRBV20-1
d_call: .
cdr3_length: 15
cdr3_aa: SARKLTVGAKSSEQF

v_call: TRBV28
d_call: .
cdr3_length: 14
cdr3_aa: ASRGRIRGLRDGYT

v_call: TRBV7-9
d_call: .
cdr3_length: 11
cdr3_aa: ASSSQRAYEQY

v_call: TRBV5-1
d_call: TRBD1
cdr3_length: 11
cdr3_aa: ASSKWTGDTQY